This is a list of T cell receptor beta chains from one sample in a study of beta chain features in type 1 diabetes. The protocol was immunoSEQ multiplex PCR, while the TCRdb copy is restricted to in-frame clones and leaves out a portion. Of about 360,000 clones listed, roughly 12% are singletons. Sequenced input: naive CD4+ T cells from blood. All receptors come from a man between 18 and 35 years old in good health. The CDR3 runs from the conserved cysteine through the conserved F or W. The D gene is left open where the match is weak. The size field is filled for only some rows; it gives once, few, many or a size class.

CDR3nt: TGTGCCAGCAGAGAGCGGGCGAACACTGAAGCTTTCTTT
CDR3aa: CASRERANTEAFF
j_gene: TRBJ1-1
abundance: .
d_gene: .
v_gene: TRBV2

CDR3nt: TGTGCCAGTAGTATAGCCGGACTACACACTGAAGCTTTCTTT
CDR3aa: CASSIAGLHTEAFF
j_gene: TRBJ1-1
abundance: .
d_gene: .
v_gene: TRBV19

CDR3nt: TGTGCCATCAGGGTTGGGACAGGGGATAATTCACCCCTCCACTTT
CDR3aa: CAIRVGTGDNSPLHF
j_gene: TRBJ1-6
abundance: .
d_gene: TRBD1
v_gene: TRBV10-3

CDR3nt: TGTGCCGGGAACAGGGTTTCGGAAACTGAAGCTTTCTTT
CDR3aa: CAGNRVSETEAFF
j_gene: TRBJ1-1
abundance: few
d_gene: .
v_gene: TRBV18

CDR3nt: TGCAGCGTTGAAAAGATGCTTAGCACTGAAGCTTTCTTT
CDR3aa: CSVEKMLSTEAFF
j_gene: TRBJ1-1
abundance: .
d_gene: .
v_gene: TRBV29-1

CDR3nt: TGTGCCAGCAGTTCGTCACAGGGGGCAGGCGCAGATACGCAGTATTTT
CDR3aa: CASSSSQGAGADTQYF
j_gene: TRBJ2-3
abundance: few
d_gene: TRBD1
v_gene: TRBV28

CDR3nt: TGTGCCATCAGCGGACTTTCCTGGGCGAACACCGGGGAGCTGTTTTTT
CDR3aa: CAISGLSWANTGELFF
j_gene: TRBJ2-2
abundance: .
d_gene: .
v_gene: TRBV10-3

CDR3nt: TGTGCCAGCAGTGCCTCCGGGGGACAGGGCCATCAGCCCCAGCATTTT
CDR3aa: CASSASGGQGHQPQHF
j_gene: TRBJ1-5
abundance: .
d_gene: TRBD1
v_gene: TRBV25-1

CDR3nt: TGTGCCTGGAGTTCTCCGGGGGAGCAGTTCTTC
CDR3aa: CAWSSPGEQFF
j_gene: TRBJ2-1
abundance: .
d_gene: .
v_gene: TRBV30

CDR3nt: TGTGCCAGCAGTTTAAGGCGGGCCCACTATGGCTACACCTTC
CDR3aa: CASSLRRAHYGYTF
j_gene: TRBJ1-2
abundance: .
d_gene: .
v_gene: TRBV28

CDR3nt: TGTGCCATCAGTGAAGGACAGCTCAATTCACCCCTCCACTTT
CDR3aa: CAISEGQLNSPLHF
j_gene: TRBJ1-6
abundance: .
d_gene: .
v_gene: TRBV10-3

CDR3nt: TGTGCCAGCAGCGTAGGAGGTGGGCAGGGGGCGCCCAATGAGCAGTTCTTC
CDR3aa: CASSVGGGQGAPNEQFF
j_gene: TRBJ2-1
abundance: .
d_gene: TRBD1
v_gene: TRBV9

CDR3nt: TGTGCCAGCAGCCGCCGGGACAGAGATACGCAGTATTTT
CDR3aa: CASSRRDRDTQYF
j_gene: TRBJ2-3
abundance: few
d_gene: TRBD1
v_gene: TRBV6-5

CDR3nt: TGCGCCAGCAGCCAAAACCCCGATAGCACCGTCCGGAGCGAGCAGTACTTC
CDR3aa: CASSQNPDSTVRSEQYF
j_gene: TRBJ2-7
abundance: few
d_gene: .
v_gene: TRBV4-3

CDR3nt: TGTGCCAGCAGCTCTGGGAGGGGGAACACTGAAGCTTTCTTT
CDR3aa: CASSSGRGNTEAFF
j_gene: TRBJ1-1
abundance: .
d_gene: .
v_gene: TRBV6-6

CDR3nt: TGTGCCATCAGTGAGGAAGGAGGGGAAAACATTCAGTACTTC
CDR3aa: CAISEEGGENIQYF
j_gene: TRBJ2-4
abundance: .
d_gene: .
v_gene: TRBV10-3

CDR3nt: TGTGCCAGCACCAGGGGCTATGGCTACACCTTC
CDR3aa: CASTRGYGYTF
j_gene: TRBJ1-2
abundance: .
d_gene: .
v_gene: TRBV6-5

CDR3nt: TGTGCCAGCAGTTCTGACTTGAGAGCGAATTCACCCCTCCACTTT
CDR3aa: CASSSDLRANSPLHF
j_gene: TRBJ1-6
abundance: .
d_gene: .
v_gene: TRBV6-5

CDR3nt: TGTGCCAGCAGTCGAGCCAAGACAGTGCAAGAGACCCAGTACTTC
CDR3aa: CASSRAKTVQETQYF
j_gene: TRBJ2-5
abundance: few
d_gene: .
v_gene: TRBV27